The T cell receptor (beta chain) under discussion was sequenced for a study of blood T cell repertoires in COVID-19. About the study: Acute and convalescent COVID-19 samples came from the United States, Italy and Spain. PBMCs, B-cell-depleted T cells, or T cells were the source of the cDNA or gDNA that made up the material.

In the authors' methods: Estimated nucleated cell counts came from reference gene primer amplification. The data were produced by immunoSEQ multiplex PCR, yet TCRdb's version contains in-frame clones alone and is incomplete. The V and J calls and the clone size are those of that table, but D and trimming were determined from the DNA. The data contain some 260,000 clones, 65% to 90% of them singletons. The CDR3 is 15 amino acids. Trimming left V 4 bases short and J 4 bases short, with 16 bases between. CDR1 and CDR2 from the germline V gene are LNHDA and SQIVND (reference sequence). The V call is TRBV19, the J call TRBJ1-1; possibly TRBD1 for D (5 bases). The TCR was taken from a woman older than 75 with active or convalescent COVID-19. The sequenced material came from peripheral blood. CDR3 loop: CASSTITRRGTEAFF. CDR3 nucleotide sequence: TGTGCCAGTAGTACCATAACAAGGAGGGGCACTGAAGCTTTCTTT. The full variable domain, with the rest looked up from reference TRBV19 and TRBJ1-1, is DGGITQSPKYLFRKEGQNVTLSCEQNLNHDAMYWYRQDPGQGLRLIYYSQIVNDFQKGDIAEGYSVSREKKESFPLTVTSAQKNPTAFYLCASSTITRRGTEAFFGQGTRLTVV.